This T cell receptor (beta chain) was sequenced in a study of cytomegalovirus exposure and HLA in healthy donors. CDR1 and CDR2 (germline): SGHNT, YENEEA. The CDR3 runs to 15 residues. The study ran its PCR with 60 Vbeta and 13 Jbeta primers. Assay used: immunoSEQ multiplex PCR; TCRdb lists only in-frame clones, some missing. The table shows over 150,000 clones, with 70% to 85% occurring only once. A note on this clone: One end of the junction is discordant with germline, which a read error may explain.

The sequenced sample consisted of PBMCs. This chain connects TRBV11-3 to TRBJ2-6, with a tentative D call TRBD1 (5 bases). The clonotype comes from a man in his forties in good health and CMV-seronegative. For the CDR3, the DNA is TGTGCCAGCAGCTTAGTCATCTCTGGGGCCAACGGCCTGACTTTC. The encoded protein is CASSLVISGANGLTF.